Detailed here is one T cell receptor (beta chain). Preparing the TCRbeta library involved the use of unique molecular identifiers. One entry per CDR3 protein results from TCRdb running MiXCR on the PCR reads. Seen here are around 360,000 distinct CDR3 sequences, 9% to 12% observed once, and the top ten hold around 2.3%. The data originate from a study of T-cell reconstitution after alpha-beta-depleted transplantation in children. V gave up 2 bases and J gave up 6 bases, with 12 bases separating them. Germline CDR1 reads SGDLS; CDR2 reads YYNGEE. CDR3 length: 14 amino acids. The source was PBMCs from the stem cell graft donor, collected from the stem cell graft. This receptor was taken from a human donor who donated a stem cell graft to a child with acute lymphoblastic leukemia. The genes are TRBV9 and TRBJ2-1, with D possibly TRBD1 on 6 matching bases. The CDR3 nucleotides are TGTGCCAGCAGCGTGGGCAGGGGCCTCAATGAGCAGTTCTTC. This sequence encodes CASSVGRGLNEQFF.